One and the same sample provided the 24 T cell receptor beta chains below, sequenced in a study of cytomegalovirus exposure and HLA in healthy donors. TCRdb's copy holds only in-frame clones and misses some; the assay was immunoSEQ multiplex PCR. Counted here are approximately 180,000 clones, approximately 85% occurring once; the ten biggest clones make up about 1.6%. Sequencing input: PBMCs. The receptor source for this set is a woman under 30 in good health and CMV-seronegative.

The chain joins TRBV4-1 to TRBJ1-1; TRBD1 aligns across 11 bases. Trimming at V came to 3 bases and at J to 8 bases, leaving 11 bases not matched to a gene. The CDR3 consists of 16 residues. Germline CDR1 is MGHRA and CDR2 is YSYEKL. The CDR3 DNA follows: TGCGCCAGCAGCCACCCTCCCGGGACAGGGGGTAAAGAAGCTTTCTTT. Translation gives CASSHPPGTGGKEAFF.

About this clone: This specimen includes other DNA sequences encoding the same CDR3. V gene TRBV6-6 combines with J gene TRBJ2-7; 7 bases line up with TRBD1. After removal of 3 bases from V and 2 bases from J, the junction contained 4 bases not matched to a gene. Germline-derived CDR1 and CDR2 are MNHNY and SVGAGI (reference sequence). The CDR3 contains 14 residues. The CDR3 spells CASSYSTGAYEQYF. The CDR3 DNA reads TGTGCCAGCAGTTATTCCACAGGGGCCTACGAGCAGTACTTC.

The V and J genes are TRBV6-5 and TRBJ2-7, with 8 bases aligning to TRBD2. Germline-derived CDR1 and CDR2 are MNHEY and SVGAGI. V gave up 5 bases and J gave up 7 bases; unmatched junction bases: 13. This CDR3 region has 15 residues. The CDR3 reads CASSPYAGGPAEQYF. The CDR3 DNA is TGTGCCAGCAGTCCCTACGCGGGAGGCCCGGCTGAGCAGTACTTC.

J is TRBJ1-1 and V is TRBV6-5, with a weak D call TRBD1 (5 bases). The V and J ends lost 3 bases and 4 bases respectively, with 18 bases between them. CDR1 and CDR2 from the germline V gene are MNHEY and SVGAGI. The length of the CDR3 is 16 residues. The CDR3 region is CASSYQVGTGPTEAFF. The CDR3 DNA is TGTGCCAGCAGTTATCAGGTGGGAACAGGACCCACTGAAGCTTTCTTT.

This chain connects TRBV7-9 to TRBJ1-2; 7 nucleotides match TRBD1. There are 13 residues in the CDR3. V was clipped by 0 bases and J by 6 bases; unmatched bases: 1. Germline V gene lookup returns CDR1 SEHNR and CDR2 FQNEAQ (reference sequence). CDR3 protein: CASSLADRDGYTF. CDR3 bases: TGTGCCAGCAGCTTAGCCGACAGGGATGGCTACACCTTC. Filled out from reference TRBV7-9 and TRBJ1-2, the complete variable domain reads DTGVSQNPRHKITKRGQNVTFRCDPISEHNRLYWYRQTLGQGPEFLTYFQNEAQLEKSRLLSDRFSAERPKGSFSTLEIQRTEQGDSAMYLCASSLADRDGYTFGSGTRLTVV.

The V gene is TRBV6-5, the J gene TRBJ1-1, with 8 bases matching TRBD1. Per the germline V gene, CDR1 is MNHEY and CDR2 is SVGAGI. V shed 6 bases, J shed 3 bases, and the junction held 9 bases outside the gene matches. The CDR3 spans 15 residues. CDR3: CASRGTGSGDTEAFF. For the CDR3, the DNA is TGTGCCAGCAGGGGGACAGGTTCTGGCGACACTGAAGCTTTCTTT.

A note on this clone: The same CDR3 is also encoded by other DNA sequences in this sample. This chain's CDR3 is CASSQERAYEQYF. CDR3 in DNA: TGTGCCAGCAGCCAAGAACGAGCGTACGAGCAGTACTTC. The rearrangement links TRBV4-2 to TRBJ2-7; no definite D call. Trimming cost V 0 bases and J 4 bases, with 7 bases left between them. The V gene's germline CDR1 is LGHNA and CDR2 YNFKEQ. The CDR3 totals 13 residues.

This chain joins TRBV30 and TRBJ2-3, with D possibly matching TRBD2 (5 bases). Trimming left V 3 bases short and J 2 bases short, with 12 bases between. The CDR3 is 14 residues long. The V gene's germline CDR1 is GTSNPN and CDR2 SVGIG (reference sequence). CDR3 coding DNA: TGTGCCTGGAGCCTTCGGACTTTCACAGATACGCAGTATTTT. Amino acid sequence: CAWSLRTFTDTQYF.

This clone appeared once. The gene calls are TRBV27 and TRBJ1-5; D possibly corresponds to TRBD1 (6 bases). CDR3 length equals 14 residues. The germline V and J ends were trimmed by 2 bases and 6 bases, with 11 bases remaining between them. Germline V gene data show CDR1 as MNHEY and CDR2 as SMNVEV (reference sequence). CDR3 DNA: TGTGCCAGCAGTTTAGGCGGGGGCCTTCAGCCCCAGCATTTT. Protein product: CASSLGGGLQPQHF.

The rearrangement uses TRBV5-1 and TRBJ2-3; TRBD1 aligns across 9 bases. The germline gives CDR1 SGHRS, CDR2 YFSETQ. The CDR3 consists of 15 residues. Unmatched junction bases numbered 5, after V lost 3 bases and J lost 3 bases. The CDR3 nucleotides read TGCGCCAGCAGCTCCCGGGGGACAGGGACAGATACGCAGTATTTT. Protein: CASSSRGTGTDTQYF. Full variable domain (remainder filled in from reference TRBV5-1 and TRBJ2-3): KAGVTQTPRYLIKTRGQQVTLSCSPISGHRSVSWYQQTPGQGLQFLFEYFSETQRNKGNFPGRFSGRQFSNSRSEMNVSTLELGDSALYLCASSSRGTGTDTQYFGPGTRLTVL.

V is TRBV18 and J is TRBJ2-1; no definite D call. The CDR3 loop spans 14 amino acids. Germline V lookup: CDR1 KGHSH, CDR2 LQKENI. The V end lost 0 bases, the J end lost 8 bases, and 11 bases lay between the germline ends. In nucleotides, the CDR3 is TGTGCCAGCTCACCACCTGGAAGAGGCGATGAGCAGTTCTTC. As protein: CASSPPGRGDEQFF.

This rearrangement joins TRBV27 to TRBJ2-3; a weak D match, TRBD2 (5 bases). CDR1 MNHEY and CDR2 SMNVEV come from the germline V gene (reference sequence). Trimming pared 0 bases from V and 6 bases from J, leaving 13 bases between. CDR3 length: 15 residues. The DNA of the CDR3 is TGTGCCAGCAGTTTATCTTGGACTCCCGAGGATACGCAGTATTTT. This gives the protein CASSLSWTPEDTQYF.

The chain's CDR3 is CASSPTGIQETQYF. The CDR3 DNA reads TGTGCCAGCAGCCCGACAGGGATTCAAGAGACCCAGTACTTC. The chain couples TRBV7-9 to TRBJ2-5; 7 bases match TRBD1. The CDR3 extends over 14 amino acids. Germline V gene lookup returns CDR1 SEHNR and CDR2 FQNEAQ (reference sequence). Losses at the gene ends were 5 bases for V and 2 bases for J; bases not matched to a gene: 5.

The J gene is TRBJ2-2, the V gene TRBV9; D gene unclear. Trimming took off 8 bases at V and 6 bases at J, with 20 bases between the two ends. CDR3 size: 15 residues. The V gene's germline CDR1 is SGDLS and CDR2 YYNGEE. CDR3 in DNA: TGTGCCAGTCAGTTGGGCAGACAAAACGCCGGGGAGCTGTTTTTT. It translates to CASQLGRQNAGELFF.

V usage is TRBV19 and J usage is TRBJ1-1; tentative D call: TRBD1 (6 bases). CDR3 length: 14 amino acids. The V end was cut by 4 bases, the J end by 1 base, with 10 bases between. Germline lookup yields CDR1 LNHDA and CDR2 SQIVND (reference sequence). CDR3 region: CASSNGQWNTEAFF. The CDR3, as DNA: TGTGCCAGTAGTAATGGACAGTGGAACACTGAAGCTTTCTTT. Full variable domain (missing parts from reference TRBV19 and TRBJ1-1): DGGITQSPKYLFRKEGQNVTLSCEQNLNHDAMYWYRQDPGQGLRLIYYSQIVNDFQKGDIAEGYSVSREKKESFPLTVTSAQKNPTAFYLCASSNGQWNTEAFFGQGTRLTVV.

The rearrangement links TRBV9 to TRBJ1-3; 7 nucleotides align to TRBD1. With 0 bases clipped from V and 4 bases from J, the junction kept 4 bases outside the gene matches. Germline V CDR1 and CDR2: SGDLS, YYNGEE. This CDR3 has 15 residues. The CDR3 region is CASSVGTGAGNTIYF. The CDR3 nucleotides are TGTGCCAGCAGCGTAGGAACAGGGGCAGGAAACACCATATATTTT.

The rearrangement joins TRBV9 to TRBJ2-3; 10 nucleotides agree with TRBD2. Trimming took 1 base from V and 0 from J; bases not matched to a gene: 2. Germline V gives CDR1 SGDLS, CDR2 YYNGEE. There are 16 residues in the CDR3. CDR3 bases: TGTGCCAGCAGCGTACCTAGCGGGGGTAGCACAGATACGCAGTATTTT. This encodes CASSVPSGGSTDTQYF.

V gene TRBV12-5 combines with J gene TRBJ2-2, with TRBD2 matching 8 bases. This CDR3 contains 19 residues. After removal of 3 bases from V and 2 bases from J, the junction contained 14 bases not matched to a gene. Germline V gene sequence: CDR1 LGHNT, CDR2 FRNRAP. DNA for the CDR3: TGTGCTAGTGGTTTCCGTGGTGGGGAACTAGCGGAAAACACCGGGGAGCTGTTTTTT. Translated: CASGFRGGELAENTGELFF.

The V and J genes are TRBV5-1 and TRBJ1-5; 7 bases align to TRBD1. The CDR3 contains 15 residues. Germline V CDR1 and CDR2: SGHRS, YFSETQ. J was trimmed by 7 bases and V by 4 bases; bases with no gene match: 11. The CDR3 reads CASSPEGAGAQPQHF. CDR3 sequence (DNA): TGCGCCAGCAGCCCGGAGGGGGCAGGGGCCCAGCCCCAGCATTTT.

The V gene is TRBV5-1, the J gene TRBJ2-2, with D possibly matching TRBD1 (5 bases). The CDR3 covers 16 residues. Looked up from germline, CDR1 is SGHRS and CDR2 is YFSETQ. V lost 0 bases and J 5 bases, leaving 14 bases between the germline ends. CDR3 bases: TGCGCCAGCAGCTTGGCCAATCCAGGGTTGACCGGGGAGCTGTTTTTT. Amino acid sequence: CASSLANPGLTGELFF.

The chain couples TRBV7-6 to TRBJ2-7, with D possibly TRBD2 on 7 matching bases. Germline loops: CDR1 SGHVS, CDR2 FNYEAQ. The CDR3 has 14 residues. V lost 2 bases and J 2 bases, leaving 10 bases between the germline ends. The CDR3, as DNA: TGTGCCAGCAGCTTACACGGGGGGCCCTACGAGCAGTACTTC. It specifies CASSLHGGPYEQYF.

The chain uses TRBV15 and TRBJ2-7; 8 bases align to TRBD2. CDR3 size: 16 residues. V lost 5 bases to trimming and J lost 5 bases; unmatched junction nucleotides: 14. Germline V lookup: CDR1 LNHNV, CDR2 YYDKDF (reference sequence). The CDR3 coding sequence is TGTGCCACCAGCTTCCGACCTAGCGGGCACGGGAACGAGCAGTACTTC. Its protein product is CATSFRPSGHGNEQYF.

The chain joins TRBV18 to TRBJ2-1, with D maybe TRBD1 (5 bases). V lost 3 bases and J lost 9, with 18 bases in between. From germline, CDR1 is KGHSH and CDR2 LQKENI. The CDR3 has 15 residues. The CDR3 sequence: CASSPLGQGRGEQFF. In DNA, the CDR3 is TGTGCCAGCTCACCTCTTGGGCAGGGTAGGGGTGAGCAGTTCTTC.

This clone showed up just once. The J gene is TRBJ2-1, the V gene TRBV6-5; a weak D match, TRBD1 (5 bases). In germline, CDR1 is MNHEY, CDR2 SVGAGI. The V end was cut by 3 bases, the J end by 4 bases, with 10 bases between. This CDR3 spans 14 amino acids. The CDR3 nucleotides read TGTGCCAGCAGTTATTCTGACAGTTACAATGAGCAGTTCTTC. Protein sequence: CASSYSDSYNEQFF.